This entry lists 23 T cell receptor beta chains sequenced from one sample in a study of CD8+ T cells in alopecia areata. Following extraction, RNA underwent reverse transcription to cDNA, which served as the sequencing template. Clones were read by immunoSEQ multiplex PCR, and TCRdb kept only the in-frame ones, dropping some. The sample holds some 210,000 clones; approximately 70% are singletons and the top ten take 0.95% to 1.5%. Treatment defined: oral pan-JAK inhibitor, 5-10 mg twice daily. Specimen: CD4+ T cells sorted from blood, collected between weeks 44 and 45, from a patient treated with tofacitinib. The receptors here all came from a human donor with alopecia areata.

The CDR3 DNA reads TGTGCCAGCGGAGCAGAGGACTATAATTCACCCCTCCACTTT. Translation gives CASGAEDYNSPLHF. This sequence joins TRBV9 and TRBJ1-6, with D unresolved. Per germline, CDR1 SGDLS and CDR2 YYNGEE. The CDR3 is 14 residues long. Trimming took off 7 bases at V and 3 bases at J, with 11 bases between the two ends.

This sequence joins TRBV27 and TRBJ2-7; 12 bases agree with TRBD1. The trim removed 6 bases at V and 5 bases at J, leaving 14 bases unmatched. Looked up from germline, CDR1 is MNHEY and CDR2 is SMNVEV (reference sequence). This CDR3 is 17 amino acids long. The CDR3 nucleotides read TGTGCCAGCAGCGCGGAAAGCCCCGGGACAGGGGGCCACGAGCAGTACTTC. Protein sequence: CASSAESPGTGGHEQYF.

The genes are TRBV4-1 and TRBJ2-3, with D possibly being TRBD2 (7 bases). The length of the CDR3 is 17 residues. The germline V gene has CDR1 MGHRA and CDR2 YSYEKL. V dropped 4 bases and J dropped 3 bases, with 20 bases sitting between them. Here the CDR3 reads CASSPNSQGGRTDTQYF. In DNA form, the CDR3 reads TGCGCCAGCAGCCCGAACTCACAGGGAGGGCGTACAGATACGCAGTATTTT.

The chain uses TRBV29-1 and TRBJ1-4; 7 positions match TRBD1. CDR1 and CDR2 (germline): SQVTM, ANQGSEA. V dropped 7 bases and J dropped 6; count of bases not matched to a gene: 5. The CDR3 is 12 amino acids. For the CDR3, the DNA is TGCAGCGCCTCAGGGACAGATGAAAAACTGTTTTTT. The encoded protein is CSASGTDEKLFF.

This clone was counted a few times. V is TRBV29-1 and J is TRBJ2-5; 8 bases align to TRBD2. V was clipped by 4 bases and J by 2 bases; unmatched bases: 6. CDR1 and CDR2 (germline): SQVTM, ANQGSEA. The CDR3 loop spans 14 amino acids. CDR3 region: CSVGGAGGQETQYF. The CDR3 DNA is TGCAGCGTTGGAGGGGCGGGGGGACAAGAGACCCAGTACTTC.

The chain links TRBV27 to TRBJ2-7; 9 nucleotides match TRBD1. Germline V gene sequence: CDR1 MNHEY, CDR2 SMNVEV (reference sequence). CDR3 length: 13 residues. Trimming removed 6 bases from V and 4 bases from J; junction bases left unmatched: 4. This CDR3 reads CASRTQGAYEQYF. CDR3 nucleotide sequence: TGTGCCAGCAGAACACAGGGGGCGTACGAGCAGTACTTC.

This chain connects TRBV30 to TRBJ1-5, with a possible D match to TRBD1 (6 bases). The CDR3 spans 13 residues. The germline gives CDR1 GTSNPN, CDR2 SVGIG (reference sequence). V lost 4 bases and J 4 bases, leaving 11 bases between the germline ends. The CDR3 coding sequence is TGTGCCTGGACCCCGGACAGTAATCAGCCCCAGCATTTT. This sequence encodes CAWTPDSNQPQHF. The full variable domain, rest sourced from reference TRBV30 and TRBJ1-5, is SQTIHQWPATLVQPVGSPLSLECTVEGTSNPNLYWYRQAAGRGLQLLFYSVGIGQISSEVPQNLSASRPQDRQFILSSKKLLLSDSGFYLCAWTPDSNQPQHFGDGTRLSIL.

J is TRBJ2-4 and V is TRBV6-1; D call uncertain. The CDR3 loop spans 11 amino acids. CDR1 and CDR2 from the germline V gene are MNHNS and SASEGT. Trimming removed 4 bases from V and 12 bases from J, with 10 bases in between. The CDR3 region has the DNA TGTGCCAGCAGTGCTTCTATGAGTCAGTACTTC. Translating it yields CASSASMSQYF.

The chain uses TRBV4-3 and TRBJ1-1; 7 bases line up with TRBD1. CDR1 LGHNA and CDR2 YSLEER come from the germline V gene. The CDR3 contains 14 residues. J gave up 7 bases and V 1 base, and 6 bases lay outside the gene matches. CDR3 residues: CASSQGQGGREAFF. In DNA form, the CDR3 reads TGCGCCAGCAGCCAAGGACAGGGAGGTCGTGAAGCTTTCTTT.

CDR3 region: CASSKDRYNSPLHF. The CDR3 DNA is TGTGCCAGCAGCAAGGACCGTTATAATTCACCCCTCCACTTT. The V call is TRBV7-2, the J call TRBJ1-6; D unresolved. The V and J ends lost 5 bases and 4 bases respectively, with 9 bases between them. The CDR3 covers 14 residues. CDR1 is SGHTA and CDR2 is FQGNSA in the germline V gene.

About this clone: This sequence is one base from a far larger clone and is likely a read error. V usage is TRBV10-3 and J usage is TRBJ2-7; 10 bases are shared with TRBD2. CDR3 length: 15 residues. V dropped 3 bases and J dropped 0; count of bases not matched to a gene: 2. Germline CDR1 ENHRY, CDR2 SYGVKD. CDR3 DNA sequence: TGTGCCATCAGTGAACTAGCGGGGAGCTCCTACGAGCAGTACTTC. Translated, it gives CAISELAGSSYEQYF.

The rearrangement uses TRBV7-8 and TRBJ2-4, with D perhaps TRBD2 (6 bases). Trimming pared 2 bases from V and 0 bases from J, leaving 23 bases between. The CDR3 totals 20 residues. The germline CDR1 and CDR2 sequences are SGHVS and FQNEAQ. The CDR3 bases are TGTGCCAGCAGCTTACAGAGGCGGGACCGGGCGCCGGCAGCCAAAAACATTCAGTACTTC. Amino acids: CASSLQRRDRAPAAKNIQYF.

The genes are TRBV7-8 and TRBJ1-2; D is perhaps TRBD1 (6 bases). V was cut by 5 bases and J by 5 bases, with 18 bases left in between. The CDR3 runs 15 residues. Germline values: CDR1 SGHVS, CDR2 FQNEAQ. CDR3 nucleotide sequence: TGTGCCAGCAGCCCGCAAGGGGGGCCGGTGTATGGCTACACCTTC. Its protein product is CASSPQGGPVYGYTF. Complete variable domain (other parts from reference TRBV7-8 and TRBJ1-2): GAGVSQSPRYKVAKRGQDVALRCDPISGHVSLFWYQQALGQGPEFLTYFQNEAQLDKSGLPSDRFFAERPEGSVSTLKIQRTQQEDSAVYLCASSPQGGPVYGYTFGSGTRLTVV.

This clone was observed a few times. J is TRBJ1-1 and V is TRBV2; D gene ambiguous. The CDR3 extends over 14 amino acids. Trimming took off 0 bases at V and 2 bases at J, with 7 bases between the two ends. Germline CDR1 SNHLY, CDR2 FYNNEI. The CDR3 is CASSEAMRNTEAFF. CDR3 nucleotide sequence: TGTGCCAGCAGTGAAGCGATGAGAAACACTGAAGCTTTCTTT.

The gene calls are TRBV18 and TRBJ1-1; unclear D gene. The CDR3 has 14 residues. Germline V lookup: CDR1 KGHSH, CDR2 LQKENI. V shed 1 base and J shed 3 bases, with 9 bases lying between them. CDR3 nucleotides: TGTGCCAGCTCACCACTGAGGACGGACACTGAAGCTTTCTTT. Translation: CASSPLRTDTEAFF. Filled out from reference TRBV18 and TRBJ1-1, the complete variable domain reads NAGVMQNPRHLVRRRGQEARLRCSPMKGHSHVYWYRQLPEEGLKFMVYLQKENIIDESGMPKERFSAEFPKEGPSILRIQQVVRGDSAAYFCASSPLRTDTEAFFGQGTRLTVV.

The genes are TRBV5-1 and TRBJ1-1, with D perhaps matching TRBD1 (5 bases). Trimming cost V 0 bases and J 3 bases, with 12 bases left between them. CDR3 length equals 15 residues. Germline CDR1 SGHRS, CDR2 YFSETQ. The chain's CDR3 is CASSLEGRVDTEAFF. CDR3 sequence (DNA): TGCGCCAGCAGCTTGGAGGGCAGGGTGGACACTGAAGCTTTCTTT.

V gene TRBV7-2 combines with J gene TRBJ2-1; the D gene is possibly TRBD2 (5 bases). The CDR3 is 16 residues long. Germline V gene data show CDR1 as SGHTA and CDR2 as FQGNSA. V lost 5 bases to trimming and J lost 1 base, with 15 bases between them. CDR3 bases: TGTGCCAGCAGCCCCCCTGGAACTAGATCCTACAATGAGCAGTTCTTC. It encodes CASSPPGTRSYNEQFF.

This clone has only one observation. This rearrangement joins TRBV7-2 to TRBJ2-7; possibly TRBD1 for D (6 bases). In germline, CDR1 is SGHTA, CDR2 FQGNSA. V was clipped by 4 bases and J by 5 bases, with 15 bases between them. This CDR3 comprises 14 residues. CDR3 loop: CASSWTELIDEQYF. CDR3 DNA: TGTGCCAGCAGCTGGACAGAGCTAATCGACGAGCAGTACTTC.

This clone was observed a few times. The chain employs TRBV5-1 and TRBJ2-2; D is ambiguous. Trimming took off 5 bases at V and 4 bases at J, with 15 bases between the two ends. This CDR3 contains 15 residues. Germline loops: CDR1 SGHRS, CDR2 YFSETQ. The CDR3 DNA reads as TGCGCCAGCAGACCCGACATACCGTTCACCGGGGAGCTGTTTTTT. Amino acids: CASRPDIPFTGELFF.

The CDR3 loop is CAWSLAGHYEQYF. The CDR3, as DNA: TGTGCCTGGAGCCTAGCAGGCCACTACGAGCAGTACTTC. The rearrangement joins TRBV30 to TRBJ2-7, with a possible D match to TRBD2 (5 bases). Germline-derived CDR1 and CDR2 are GTSNPN and SVGIG (reference sequence). V was cut by 3 bases and J by 3 bases, with 12 bases left in between. This CDR3 region has 13 residues.

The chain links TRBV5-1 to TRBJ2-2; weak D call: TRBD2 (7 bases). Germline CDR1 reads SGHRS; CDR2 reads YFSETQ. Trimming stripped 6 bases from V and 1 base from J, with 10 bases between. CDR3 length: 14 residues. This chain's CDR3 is CASTRGQNTGELFF. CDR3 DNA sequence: TGCGCCAGCACGCGGGGGCAGAACACCGGGGAGCTGTTTTTT.

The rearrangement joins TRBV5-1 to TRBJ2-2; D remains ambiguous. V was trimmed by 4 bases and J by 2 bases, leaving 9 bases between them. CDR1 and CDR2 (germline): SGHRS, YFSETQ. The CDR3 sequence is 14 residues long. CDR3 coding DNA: TGCGCCAGCAGCAATAGCCAAAACACCGGGGAGCTGTTTTTT. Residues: CASSNSQNTGELFF.

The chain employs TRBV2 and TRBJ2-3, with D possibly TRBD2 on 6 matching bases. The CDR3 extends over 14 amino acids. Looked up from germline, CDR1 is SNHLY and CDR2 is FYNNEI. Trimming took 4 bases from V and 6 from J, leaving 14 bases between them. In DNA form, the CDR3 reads TGTGCCAGCAGTGTCGATGGGAGGCTGGATACGCAGTATTTT. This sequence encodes CASSVDGRLDTQYF.